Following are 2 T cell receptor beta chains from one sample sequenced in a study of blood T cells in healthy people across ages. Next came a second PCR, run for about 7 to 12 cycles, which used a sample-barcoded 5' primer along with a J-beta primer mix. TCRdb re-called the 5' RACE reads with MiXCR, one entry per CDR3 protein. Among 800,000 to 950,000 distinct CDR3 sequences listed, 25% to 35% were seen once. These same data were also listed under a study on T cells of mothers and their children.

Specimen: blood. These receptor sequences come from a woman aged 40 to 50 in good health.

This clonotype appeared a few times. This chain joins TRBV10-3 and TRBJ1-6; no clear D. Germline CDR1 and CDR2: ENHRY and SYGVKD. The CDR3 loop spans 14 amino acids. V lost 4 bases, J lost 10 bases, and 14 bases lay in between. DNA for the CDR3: TGTGCCATCAGTGCGGGCGATAATTCCTCACCCCTCCACTTT. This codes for CAISAGDNSSPLHF.

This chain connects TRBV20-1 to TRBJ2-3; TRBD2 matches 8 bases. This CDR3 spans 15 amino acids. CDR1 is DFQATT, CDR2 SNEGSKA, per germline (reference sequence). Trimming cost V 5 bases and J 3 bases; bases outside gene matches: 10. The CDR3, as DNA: TGCAGTGCTCCCTCCGGGGGGGCCCTTACAGATACGCAGTATTTT. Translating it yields CSAPSGGALTDTQYF.